The entry below describes one T cell receptor (beta chain). Antigen specificity is unknown. The germline V gene has CDR1 SGHDT and CDR2 YYEEEE. Trimming cost V 2 bases and J 7 bases, with 7 bases left between them. The CDR3 length is 12 residues. This entry belongs to a study of immune evolution from preneoplasia to lung adenocarcinoma. The protocol was immunoSEQ multiplex PCR, while the TCRdb copy is restricted to in-frame clones and leaves out a portion. The sample contains roughly 4,700 clones, about nine tenths of which appear only once. Whole-study results and caveats: Clonality was highest in normal lung, lower in later-stage lesions apparently.

The chain couples TRBV5-6 to TRBJ2-4; D gene uncertain. This TCR was sampled from a person aged 65 to 79 with lung adenocarcinoma. Sequenced: FFPE atypical adenomatous hyperplasia tissue from the lung. As for subset: atypical adenomatous hyperplasia (AAH), lung preneoplasia. CDR3 region: CASSLGSNIQYF. In DNA form, the CDR3 reads TGTGCCAGCAGCTTAGGATCGAACATTCAGTACTTC.